Presented here are 30 T cell receptor beta chains from one specimen sequenced in a study of cytomegalovirus exposure and HLA in healthy donors. Clones were read by immunoSEQ multiplex PCR, and TCRdb kept only the in-frame ones, dropping some. Of 190,000 or so clones in the sample, approximately 84% were seen once. The sequenced material came from PBMCs. The receptors here all came from a woman aged 18-30 years in good health and CMV-seropositive.

This clone was counted a few times. The gene calls are TRBV5-4 and TRBJ1-2; maybe TRBD1 (6 bases). Trimming pared 4 bases from V and 2 bases from J, leaving 9 bases between. From germline, CDR1 is SGHNT and CDR2 YYREEE (reference sequence). There are 13 residues in the CDR3. As DNA, the CDR3 is TGTGCCAGCAGCCATGACAGGAACTATGGCTACACCTTC. Its translation: CASSHDRNYGYTF. The whole variable domain, filled in from reference TRBV5-4 and TRBJ1-2, reads ETGVTQSPTHLIKTRGQQVTLRCSSQSGHNTVSWYQQALGQGPQFIFQYYREEENGRGNFPPRFSGLQFPNYSSELNVNALELDDSALYLCASSHDRNYGYTFGSGTRLTVV.

This sequence joins TRBV6-1 and TRBJ1-2; D is undetermined. From germline, CDR1 is MNHNS and CDR2 SASEGT. CDR3 length: 12 amino acids. The V and J ends lost 6 bases and 3 bases respectively, with 8 bases between them. The CDR3 reads CASRRADYGYTF. CDR3 bases: TGTGCCAGCAGGAGGGCGGACTATGGCTACACCTTC.

The chain is built from TRBV6-6 and TRBJ1-5; the match to TRBD1 covers 8 bases. This CDR3 has 16 amino acids. Germline loops: CDR1 MNHNY, CDR2 SVGAGI (reference sequence). V shed 7 bases and J 6 bases; nucleotides not matched to a gene: 14. CDR3 protein: CASISGGTGGSQPQHF. The CDR3 coding sequence is TGTGCCAGCATTTCGGGCGGGACAGGAGGGTCTCAGCCCCAGCATTTT.

This chain joins TRBV5-1 and TRBJ2-7; D might be TRBD2 (6 bases). Trimming took off 3 bases at V and 1 base at J, with 17 bases between the two ends. CDR3 length equals 16 residues. Germline CDR1 and CDR2: SGHRS and YFSETQ. CDR3 DNA: TGCGCCAGCAGCTGGAAAACGGGGGACCCTTCCTACGAGCAGTACTTC. Amino acids: CASSWKTGDPSYEQYF. The complete variable domain, with remaining parts taken from reference TRBV5-1 and TRBJ2-7, reads KAGVTQTPRYLIKTRGQQVTLSCSPISGHRSVSWYQQTPGQGLQFLFEYFSETQRNKGNFPGRFSGRQFSNSRSEMNVSTLELGDSALYLCASSWKTGDPSYEQYFGPGTRLTVT.

The CDR3 sequence: CASRPTGFLNNEQFF. Here the CDR3 DNA reads TGTGCCAGCAGACCTACAGGGTTTCTCAACAATGAGCAGTTCTTC. The J gene is TRBJ2-1, the V gene TRBV7-9, with D possibly TRBD1 on 6 matching bases. From germline, CDR1 is SEHNR and CDR2 FQNEAQ (reference sequence). V was clipped by 6 bases and J by 5 bases, with 17 bases between them. CDR3 length equals 15 residues. Using reference TRBV7-9 and TRBJ2-1 for the parts outside the CDR3, the full variable domain is DTGVSQNPRHKITKRGQNVTFRCDPISEHNRLYWYRQTLGQGPEFLTYFQNEAQLEKSRLLSDRFSAERPKGSFSTLEIQRTEQGDSAMYLCASRPTGFLNNEQFFGPGTRLTVL.

The chain combines TRBV19 with TRBJ1-1; tentatively, D is TRBD1 (5 bases). Germline CDR1 LNHDA, CDR2 SQIVND (reference sequence). The CDR3 extends over 15 amino acids. Trimming left V 0 bases short and J 1 base short, with 9 bases between. CDR3 region: CASSIDAGGNTEAFF. CDR3 nucleotide sequence: TGTGCCAGTAGTATAGATGCCGGGGGGAACACTGAAGCTTTCTTT.

This clone was seen once. This sequence joins TRBV19 and TRBJ1-2, with D maybe TRBD1 (6 bases). V lost 3 bases and J lost 4, with 9 bases in between. The germline CDR1 and CDR2 sequences are LNHDA and SQIVND (reference sequence). This CDR3 contains 13 residues. DNA of the CDR3: TGTGCCAGTAGTATCCCGGACAGCTATGGCTACACCTTC. It yields the protein CASSIPDSYGYTF.

The chain carries TRBV9 and TRBJ1-1, with a weak D call TRBD1 (5 bases). Germline V lookup: CDR1 SGDLS, CDR2 YYNGEE. There are 16 residues in the CDR3. V lost 4 bases and J 3 bases, leaving 19 bases between the germline ends. As DNA, the CDR3 is TGTGCCAGCAGCCCGCAATTCCAGGGTTTCGACACTGAAGCTTTCTTT. Amino acids: CASSPQFQGFDTEAFF.

The chain has TRBV11-2 and TRBJ2-2; a weak D match, TRBD1 (6 bases). Germline V gives CDR1 SGHAT, CDR2 FQNNGV. V lost 5 bases to trimming and J lost 1 base, with 11 bases between them. The CDR3 sequence is 15 residues long. CDR3 protein: CASSTRTENTGELFF. CDR3 nucleotide sequence: TGTGCCAGCAGCACCCGGACAGAGAACACCGGGGAGCTGTTTTTT. The full variable domain, completed using reference TRBV11-2 and TRBJ2-2, is EAGVAQSPRYKIIEKRQSVAFWCNPISGHATLYWYQQILGQGPKLLIQFQNNGVVDDSQLPKDRFSAERLKGVDSTLKIQPAKLEDSAVYLCASSTRTENTGELFFGEGSRLTVL.

The chain couples TRBV11-2 to TRBJ2-7, with 9 bases lining up with TRBD2. Per germline, CDR1 SGHAT and CDR2 FQNNGV. V trimming: 1 base; J trimming: 3 bases; junction bases outside the gene matches: 4. The CDR3 spans 15 residues. CDR3 loop: CASSLGLAGRYEQYF. The CDR3 nucleotides are TGTGCCAGCAGCTTAGGGCTAGCGGGGCGCTACGAGCAGTACTTC.

V is TRBV28 and J is TRBJ2-1; TRBD2 might be the D (5 bases). V was clipped by 2 bases and J by 0 bases, with 8 bases between them. The CDR3 contains 15 residues. Per the germline V gene, CDR1 is MDHEN and CDR2 is SYDVKM. DNA of the CDR3: TGTGCCAGCAGTTTAAGGAGGAGCTCCTACAATGAGCAGTTCTTC. As protein: CASSLRRSSYNEQFF.

The V gene is TRBV7-2, the J gene TRBJ1-6; D unclear. The CDR3 length is 17 residues. Germline CDR1 is SGHTA and CDR2 is FQGNSA. V lost 6 bases, J lost 4 bases, and 19 bases lay in between. For the CDR3, the DNA is TGTGCCAGCAGAAAAAGATCGGGGATACGATATAATTCACCCCTCCACTTT. Its translation is CASRKRSGIRYNSPLHF.

The chain joins TRBV21-1 to TRBJ1-6; the D segment call TRBD1 is taken from the table without a DNA check. TRBV21-1 is shown as a pseudogene. This CDR3 has 16 amino acids. For the CDR3, the DNA is TGTGCCAGCAGCAAAGCGCGACAGGCTAGGGGATCACCCCTCCACTTT. Translated, it gives CASSKARQARGSPLHF.

With regard to this clone: A junction end diverges from the germline sequence, so it may reflect a read error. The chain carries TRBV29-1 and TRBJ1-2, with D possibly being TRBD1 (5 bases). Germline V lookup: CDR1 SQVTM, CDR2 ANQGSEA. This CDR3 is 10 amino acids long. The DNA for the CDR3 is TGCAGCGTTGGGCAGGGTGGTGTCGCCTTC. It codes for CSVGQGGVAF.

The chain recombines TRBV5-1 with TRBJ1-6; D might be TRBD1 (6 bases). The germline V gene encodes CDR1 SGHRS and CDR2 YFSETQ. The CDR3 loop spans 16 amino acids. V was cut by 1 base and J by 7 bases, with 15 bases left in between. The CDR3 region is CASSLSPQGMNSPLHF. In DNA, the CDR3 is TGCGCCAGCAGCTTGTCCCCGCAGGGGATGAATTCACCCCTCCACTTT. Variable domain in full (rest from reference TRBV5-1 and TRBJ1-6): KAGVTQTPRYLIKTRGQQVTLSCSPISGHRSVSWYQQTPGQGLQFLFEYFSETQRNKGNFPGRFSGRQFSNSRSEMNVSTLELGDSALYLCASSLSPQGMNSPLHFGNGTRLTVT.

The genes are TRBV29-1 and TRBJ1-1; D ambiguous. V lost 5 bases, J lost 4 bases, and 20 bases lay in between. The length of the CDR3 is 15 residues. Per the germline V gene, CDR1 is SQVTM and CDR2 is ANQGSEA. The CDR3 reads CSVPIPPLSGTEAFF. CDR3 nucleotide sequence: TGCAGCGTTCCAATCCCCCCGCTTAGCGGCACTGAAGCTTTCTTT.

The CDR3 is CASSVLAGTTYNEQFF. As DNA, the CDR3 is TGTGCCAGCAGCGTACTAGCGGGGACCACCTACAATGAGCAGTTCTTC. The chain links TRBV9 to TRBJ2-1; 9 bases line up with TRBD2. V lost 1 base to trimming and J lost 2 bases; unmatched junction nucleotides: 4. This CDR3 region has 16 residues. CDR1 and CDR2 (germline): SGDLS, YYNGEE.

This clone has only one observation. The chain is built from TRBV5-1 and TRBJ1-6, with a possible D match to TRBD1 (6 bases). Trimming took 0 bases from V and 3 from J, leaving 10 bases between them. Germline-derived CDR1 and CDR2 are SGHRS and YFSETQ. This CDR3 region has 16 residues. The CDR3 protein is CASSLVAGDYNSPLHF. The CDR3 DNA follows: TGCGCCAGCAGCTTGGTCGCAGGGGACTATAATTCACCCCTCCACTTT.

The chain has TRBV6-5 and TRBJ2-3, with D perhaps TRBD2 (7 bases). CDR1 is MNHEY and CDR2 is SVGAGI in the germline V gene. V dropped 6 bases and J dropped 5 bases, with 18 bases sitting between them. The CDR3 covers 15 residues. The CDR3, as DNA: TGTGCCAGCAGATTCTCGGGGGGCCGCGGAGATACGCAGTATTTT. Translating gives CASRFSGGRGDTQYF.

The gene calls are TRBV18 and TRBJ1-2; D is ambiguous. Germline CDR1 reads KGHSH; CDR2 reads LQKENI. This CDR3 is 15 amino acids long. Between the trimmed V and J ends, which lost 5 bases and 3 bases, there was a span of 16 bases. CDR3 in amino acids: CASSAFEGVDYGYTF. The CDR3 coding sequence is TGTGCCAGCTCAGCCTTTGAGGGAGTCGACTATGGCTACACCTTC. Combining the CDR3 with reference TRBV18 and TRBJ1-2 gives the whole variable domain NAGVMQNPRHLVRRRGQEARLRCSPMKGHSHVYWYRQLPEEGLKFMVYLQKENIIDESGMPKERFSAEFPKEGPSILRIQQVVRGDSAAYFCASSAFEGVDYGYTFGSGTRLTVV.

The genes are TRBV7-6 and TRBJ1-1; 7 bases agree with TRBD1. Germline loops: CDR1 SGHVS, CDR2 FNYEAQ. The junction had 6 bases not matched to a gene; V was cut back by 1 base and J by 1 base. The CDR3 spans 16 residues. CDR3 coding DNA: TGTGCCAGCAGCTTAGGACAGGGAGGAGCGAACACTGAAGCTTTCTTT. It encodes CASSLGQGGANTEAFF.

The rearrangement links TRBV19 to TRBJ2-7, with 9 nucleotides matching TRBD2. The germline CDR1 and CDR2 sequences are LNHDA and SQIVND (reference sequence). The CDR3 runs to 14 residues. J gave up 6 bases and V 3 bases, and 6 bases lay outside the gene matches. Here the CDR3 DNA reads TGTGCCAGTAGTATGGTTGGGACTAGCTTCGAGCAGTACTTC. This codes for CASSMVGTSFEQYF. The variable domain in full, completed from reference TRBV19 and TRBJ2-7, reads DGGITQSPKYLFRKEGQNVTLSCEQNLNHDAMYWYRQDPGQGLRLIYYSQIVNDFQKGDIAEGYSVSREKKESFPLTVTSAQKNPTAFYLCASSMVGTSFEQYFGPGTRLTVT.

The V and J genes are TRBV29-1 and TRBJ1-2; 8 bases align to TRBD1. The CDR3 runs to 13 residues. Germline V CDR1 and CDR2: SQVTM, ANQGSEA. The ends lost 4 bases at V and 8 bases at J; junction bases unmatched: 9. The DNA of the CDR3 is TGCAGCGTTGTTCAGGGGGCGTCGGGAGGCTACACCTTC. Translated: CSVVQGASGGYTF.

J is TRBJ2-7 and V is TRBV11-3; 7 nucleotides line up with TRBD1. The trim removed 2 bases at V and 6 bases at J, leaving 7 bases unmatched. Germline-derived CDR1 and CDR2 are SGHNT and YENEEA. The CDR3 extends over 14 amino acids. The CDR3 DNA sequence: TGTGCCAGCAGCTTAACAAACCGGGACAGCGAGCAGTACTTC. Translated, it gives CASSLTNRDSEQYF.

This chain uses TRBV5-1 with TRBJ1-2; perhaps TRBD1 as D (5 bases). The V and J ends lost 4 bases and 0 bases respectively, with 10 bases between them. The CDR3 has 14 residues. Germline loops: CDR1 SGHRS, CDR2 YFSETQ. DNA of the CDR3: TGCGCCAGCAGCACGACAGTTTCTAACTATGGCTACACCTTC. Residues: CASSTTVSNYGYTF.

A single count supports this clone. The gene calls are TRBV15 and TRBJ1-4; 8 bases are a match to TRBD1. CDR3 length: 15 amino acids. The V gene end was trimmed by 5 bases and the J gene end by 3 bases; junction bases not matched to a gene: 5. Germline CDR1 is LNHNV and CDR2 is YYDKDF (reference sequence). DNA for the CDR3: TGTGCCACCAGCGCCATGACAGGGGCTAATGAAAAACTGTTTTTT. It specifies CATSAMTGANEKLFF.

The CDR3 DNA is TGTGCCAGCAGCCGAGACGGGGGTGGGGGGACTGAAGCTTTCTTT. Protein product: CASSRDGGGGTEAFF. This chain links TRBV6-5 with TRBJ1-1, with D maybe TRBD1 (5 bases). V was trimmed by 6 bases and J by 5 bases, leaving 19 bases between them. The CDR3 has 15 residues. Germline loops: CDR1 MNHEY, CDR2 SVGAGI.

V usage is TRBV27 and J usage is TRBJ2-1, with TRBD1 identical over 9 bases. The CDR3 runs to 15 residues. The trim removed 11 bases at V and 5 bases at J, leaving 13 bases unmatched. Germline assignment: CDR1 MNHEY and CDR2 SMNVEV (reference sequence). CDR3 in DNA: TGTGCCGCCCGGGCGGGGACAGGGTGGAACAATGAGCAGTTCTTC. Translating it yields CAARAGTGWNNEQFF.

This clone showed up just a few times. V is TRBV5-1 and J is TRBJ2-3, with D perhaps matching TRBD1 (8 bases). Germline V lookup: CDR1 SGHRS, CDR2 YFSETQ. The CDR3 spans 15 residues. The V end lost 4 bases, the J end lost 2 bases, and 14 bases lay between the germline ends. The CDR3 loop is CASSADRDYTDTQYF. CDR3 sequence (DNA): TGCGCCAGCAGCGCGGACAGGGACTACACAGATACGCAGTATTTT.

This chain uses TRBV6-1 with TRBJ1-6; 8 positions match TRBD1. This CDR3 is built from 13 residues. V was clipped by 6 bases and J by 9 bases; unmatched bases: 4. CDR1 is MNHNS and CDR2 is SASEGT in the germline V gene. In DNA, the CDR3 is TGTGCCAGCAGCGACAGGGGAGGTTCACCCCTCCACTTT. Translation gives CASSDRGGSPLHF.